The TCR beta chain under discussion was sequenced for a study of Ad26.COV2.S vaccination and SARS-CoV-2 variants. Treatment in this sample: around 19 received Ad26.COV2.S at low or high dose, single or two shots; roughly 5 received placebo; per-sample allocation not given. Sampling was done on day 63 after the first vaccine or placebo injection. A Boston donor was an adult aged 18-55 years. CDR3 length: 15 residues. Germline CDR1 and CDR2: LNHDA and SQIVND (reference sequence). Trimming took 2 bases from V and 2 from J, leaving 10 bases between them. This table comes from immunoSEQ multiplex PCR, and its TCRdb copy is limited to in-frame clones, with some not included. The sample holds 400,000 to 450,000 clones, approximately 92% seen once.

This sequence originates from a person aged 18-65 years who received the Ad26.COV2.S COVID-19 vaccine or a placebo. The chain combines TRBV19 with TRBJ1-5; D not certain. The sample in question was peripheral blood, obtained in a trial of Ad26.COV2.S vaccine versus placebo. The CDR3 loop is CASSIWQWGNQPQHF. In nucleotides, the CDR3 is TGTGCCAGTAGTATATGGCAGTGGGGCAATCAGCCCCAGCATTTT.